Reported below is one T cell receptor beta chain. From germline, CDR1 is SGHAT and CDR2 FQNNGV. V dropped 5 bases and J dropped 3; count of bases not matched to a gene: 13. This CDR3 is 16 amino acids long. The sample is drawn from a study of blood T cell repertoires in COVID-19. Study overall: Italy, Spain and the United States were the sources of the convalescent and acute COVID-19 samples. From T cells, B-cell-depleted T cells, or PBMCs came the material, which was cDNA or gDNA.

Per the study methods: The assay estimated nucleated cells by amplifying reference gene primers. Data came from immunoSEQ multiplex PCR; TCRdb stores just in-frame clones and leaves some out. V and J calls and clone size are those listed in that table; D and trimming were worked out from the DNA. The sample has some 69,000 clones; 89% are singletons. The clonotype was recovered from a woman between 45 and 60 years old with active COVID-19. The rearrangement joins TRBV11-2 to TRBJ2-7; 7 bases map to TRBD1. Specimen: peripheral blood. The DNA for the CDR3 is TGTGCCAGCAGCCCCGTCGAGCGGTACAGGGGCTACGAGCAGTACTTC. Its protein is CASSPVERYRGYEQYF.